The 32 T cell receptor beta chains in this list originate from one sample, sequenced in a study of T cell changes during pregnancy in multiple sclerosis. The table came from immunoSEQ multiplex PCR; TCRdb's copy has only in-frame clones and leaves some out. The sample carries around 35,000 clones, 80% to 95% recorded once. The sequencing here drew on CD4+ T cells from peripheral blood mononuclear cells, taken in the third trimester of pregnancy. These receptors came from a female donor in good health, enrolled as a control in a pregnancy study.

The CDR3 DNA is TGTGCCAGTAGCCGCCAGCCCTCCGGGGTAGGATATGGCTACACCTTC. Translation gives CASSRQPSGVGYGYTF. The genes are TRBV19 and TRBJ1-2; D gene ambiguous. The V end was cut by 6 bases, the J end by 5 bases, with 22 bases between. Germline CDR1 LNHDA, CDR2 SQIVND (reference sequence). This CDR3 contains 16 residues.

Written as DNA, the CDR3 is TGCGCCAGCAAACACCCGGGACAGAAAGAGACCCAGTACTTC. Its translation: CASKHPGQKETQYF. V and J are TRBV10-1 and TRBJ2-5; TRBD1 matches 7 bases. This CDR3 has 14 amino acids. The ends lost 7 bases at V and 3 bases at J; junction bases unmatched: 8. The germline V gene has CDR1 WNHNN and CDR2 SYGVQD (reference sequence).

V is TRBV6-5 and J is TRBJ1-2; D gene ambiguous. In germline, CDR1 is MNHEY, CDR2 SVGAGI. Deletions cut 2 bases from V and 8 bases from J, with 18 bases between. CDR3 size: 15 residues. For the CDR3, the DNA is TGTGCCAGCAGTTACGGCGGGGTGGCCGTAGGGGGCTACACCTTC. Amino acids: CASSYGGVAVGGYTF.

The J gene is TRBJ2-3, the V gene TRBV7-9, with 12 bases matching TRBD2. The CDR3 has 18 amino acids. The V segment lost 3 bases and the J segment 6 bases; nucleotides outside the gene matches: 13. CDR1 and CDR2 (germline): SEHNR, FQNEAQ (reference sequence). CDR3: CASSFSPASGGARDTQYF. The DNA of the CDR3 is TGTGCCAGCAGCTTTTCCCCCGCTAGCGGGGGGGCTCGGGATACGCAGTATTTT.

The CDR3 protein is CASSQPETGYYGYTF. The DNA of the CDR3 is TGCGCCAGCAGCCAACCCGAGACAGGGTACTATGGCTACACCTTC. This rearrangement joins TRBV4-1 to TRBJ1-2; the match to TRBD1 covers 7 bases. Per the germline V gene, CDR1 is MGHRA and CDR2 is YSYEKL. V lost 2 bases, J lost 3 bases, and 6 bases stayed unmatched. The CDR3 totals 15 residues.

This clone was counted a single time. This chain uses TRBV4-1 with TRBJ2-2, with D maybe TRBD1 (6 bases). Trimming removed 4 bases from V and 6 bases from J, with 12 bases in between. Germline-derived CDR1 and CDR2 are MGHRA and YSYEKL. The CDR3 covers 14 residues. CDR3 sequence: CASSPRGKPGELFF. The CDR3 coding sequence is TGCGCCAGCAGCCCTAGGGGGAAACCCGGGGAGCTGTTTTTT.

This chain joins TRBV6-1 and TRBJ2-2, with D tentatively TRBD1 (6 bases). Trimming pared 2 bases from V and 5 bases from J, leaving 12 bases between. The CDR3 is made up of 15 amino acids. Germline V lookup: CDR1 MNHNS, CDR2 SASEGT. The CDR3 here is CASSERNRVTGELFF. In DNA, the CDR3 is TGTGCCAGCAGTGAACGTAACAGGGTTACCGGGGAGCTGTTTTTT.

The chain uses TRBV9 and TRBJ1-5; TRBD1 matches 9 bases. V shed 2 bases, J shed 2 bases, and the junction held 2 bases outside the gene matches. In germline, CDR1 is SGDLS, CDR2 YYNGEE. This CDR3 region has 15 residues. CDR3 sequence reads: CASSVGQGRNQPQHF. DNA of the CDR3: TGTGCCAGCAGCGTGGGACAGGGACGCAATCAGCCCCAGCATTTT. The variable domain in full, completed from reference TRBV9 and TRBJ1-5, reads DSGVTQTPKHLITATGQRVTLRCSPRSGDLSVYWYQQSLDQGLQFLIQYYNGEERAKGNILERFSAQQFPDLHSELNLSSLELGDSALYFCASSVGQGRNQPQHFGDGTRLSIL.

The chain employs TRBV6-6 and TRBJ1-6; TRBD1 aligns across 8 bases. The CDR3 sequence is 13 residues long. Germline trimming cut 7 bases from V and 7 bases from J; bases unmatched to any gene: 3. Germline CDR1 MNHNY, CDR2 SVGAGI (reference sequence). CDR3 bases: TGTGCCAGCAATACAGGGGGGAATTCACCCCTCCACTTT. This encodes CASNTGGNSPLHF.

The chain couples TRBV7-2 to TRBJ1-1, with TRBD1 identical over 9 bases. J gave up 0 bases and V 5 bases, and 4 bases lay outside the gene matches. The length of the CDR3 is 15 residues. Germline loops: CDR1 SGHTA, CDR2 FQGNSA. CDR3 sequence reads: CASSRRTGVNTEAFF. The DNA for the CDR3 is TGTGCCAGCAGCCGCAGGACAGGGGTGAACACTGAAGCTTTCTTT.

The count of this clone is one. This chain uses TRBV6-5 with TRBJ2-7; D is unclear. V lost 5 bases and J lost 4, with 6 bases in between. The CDR3 spans 11 residues. Germline V CDR1 and CDR2: MNHEY, SVGAGI. The DNA for the CDR3 is TGTGCCAGCAGTGAACTTTACGAGCAGTACTTC. Residues: CASSELYEQYF.

The rearrangement joins TRBV5-4 to TRBJ2-1, with D perhaps matching TRBD2 (5 bases). The CDR3 totals 12 residues. From germline, CDR1 is SGHNT and CDR2 YYREEE (reference sequence). V lost 4 bases and J 9 bases, leaving 11 bases between the germline ends. CDR3 sequence: CASSGSRGEQFF. In DNA, the CDR3 is TGTGCCAGCAGCGGGAGTAGAGGTGAGCAGTTCTTC. Drawing the rest from reference TRBV5-4 and TRBJ2-1, the complete variable domain is ETGVTQSPTHLIKTRGQQVTLRCSSQSGHNTVSWYQQALGQGPQFIFQYYREEENGRGNFPPRFSGLQFPNYSSELNVNALELDDSALYLCASSGSRGEQFFGPGTRLTVL.

This rearrangement joins TRBV2 to TRBJ1-5; TRBD1 aligns across 7 bases. Germline CDR1 SNHLY, CDR2 FYNNEI. This CDR3 contains 13 residues. The junction had 7 bases not matched to a gene; V was cut back by 7 bases and J by 7 bases. The CDR3 region has the DNA TGTGCCAGCACTACAGGGGACGGGCAGCCCCAGCATTTT. This sequence encodes CASTTGDGQPQHF.

Comments on this clone: One junction end does not reproduce the germline sequence, and a read error may be involved. The chain couples TRBV4-2 to TRBJ2-7; a weak D match, TRBD2 (5 bases). The CDR3 covers 15 residues. The germline CDR1 and CDR2 sequences are LGHNA and YNFKEQ. The CDR3, as DNA: TGTGCCAGCAGCCAAGGTCGGCTAGCCTCCGACGAGCAGTACTTC. It translates to CASSQGRLASDEQYF.

J is TRBJ1-2 and V is TRBV19, with 9 bases identical to TRBD1. The CDR3 length is 17 residues. V dropped 4 bases and J dropped 1; count of bases not matched to a gene: 10. From germline, CDR1 is LNHDA and CDR2 SQIVND (reference sequence). CDR3 amino acids: CASSTVDRGDVNYGYTF. CDR3 nucleotides: TGTGCCAGTAGTACCGTTGACAGGGGGGACGTTAACTATGGCTACACCTTC.

The chain links TRBV4-1 to TRBJ1-5, with D possibly being TRBD1 (5 bases). The CDR3 covers 16 residues. V was cut by 0 bases and J by 2 bases, with 11 bases left in between. From germline, CDR1 is MGHRA and CDR2 YSYEKL. The CDR3 DNA sequence: TGCGCCAGCAGCCAAGATGGGGGGTTCGGCAATCAGCCCCAGCATTTT. This sequence encodes CASSQDGGFGNQPQHF.

The chain links TRBV7-2 to TRBJ1-1, with D possibly TRBD1 on 6 matching bases. Germline values: CDR1 SGHTA, CDR2 FQGNSA. Trimming took 0 bases from V and 0 from J, leaving 8 bases between them. The CDR3 length is 15 residues. The CDR3 DNA is TGTGCCAGCAGCTTAGCGGGACACGTGAACACTGAAGCTTTCTTT. Translated, it gives CASSLAGHVNTEAFF. Looking up the rest from reference TRBV7-2 and TRBJ1-1 gives the full variable domain: GAGVSQSPSNKVTEKGKDVELRCDPISGHTALYWYRQSLGQGLEFLIYFQGNSAPDKSGLPSDRFSAERTGGSVSTLTIQRTQQEDSAVYLCASSLAGHVNTEAFFGQGTRLTVV.

The genes are TRBV5-4 and TRBJ2-1, with D possibly TRBD2 on 6 matching bases. The V end lost 3 bases, the J end lost 2 bases, and 12 bases lay between the germline ends. The CDR3 sequence is 15 residues long. Per germline, CDR1 SGHNT and CDR2 YYREEE (reference sequence). CDR3 in amino acids: CASSSAGLAYNEQFF. The CDR3 nucleotides are TGTGCCAGCAGCTCGGCGGGGCTCGCCTACAATGAGCAGTTCTTC. Full variable domain (missing parts from reference TRBV5-4 and TRBJ2-1): ETGVTQSPTHLIKTRGQQVTLRCSSQSGHNTVSWYQQALGQGPQFIFQYYREEENGRGNFPPRFSGLQFPNYSSELNVNALELDDSALYLCASSSAGLAYNEQFFGPGTRLTVL.

The chain employs TRBV4-2 and TRBJ2-1; 9 bases align to TRBD2. After removal of 0 bases from V and 10 bases from J, the junction contained 7 bases not matched to a gene. The germline gives CDR1 LGHNA, CDR2 YNFKEQ. The CDR3 extends over 15 amino acids. The CDR3 DNA follows: TGTGCCAGCAGCCAAGATGGGGCGGGGGGGAGGGAGCAGTTCTTC. Protein: CASSQDGAGGREQFF.

This clone was seen only once. This chain connects TRBV7-9 to TRBJ2-5; 7 bases map to TRBD1. Germline-derived CDR1 and CDR2 are SEHNR and FQNEAQ (reference sequence). Trimming removed 7 bases from V and 5 bases from J; junction bases left unmatched: 10. The CDR3 extends over 14 amino acids. The CDR3 nucleotides are TGTGCCAGCACCGGGACAGACCAAGGGGAGACCCAGTACTTC. The encoded protein is CASTGTDQGETQYF.

The chain recombines TRBV20-1 with TRBJ1-2; possibly TRBD1 for D (5 bases). The CDR3 sequence is 11 residues long. Germline V gene sequence: CDR1 DFQATT, CDR2 SNEGSKA (reference sequence). V was shortened by 5 bases and J by 4 bases, with 8 bases between the two germline ends. In DNA form, the CDR3 reads TGCAGTGCTGACAGCCTCTATGGCTACACCTTC. Protein product: CSADSLYGYTF.

The chain is built from TRBV5-1 and TRBJ2-5; tentatively, D is TRBD1 (7 bases). Trimming shortened V by 0 bases and J by 5 bases, and 23 bases separated the two germline ends. The CDR3 totals 18 residues. Germline assignment: CDR1 SGHRS and CDR2 YFSETQ. The CDR3 reads CASSLATSSRGAGETQYF. DNA for the CDR3: TGCGCCAGCAGCTTGGCCACCTCCAGCAGGGGGGCAGGGGAGACCCAGTACTTC.

This chain connects TRBV18 to TRBJ1-4, with D uncertain. Germline assignment: CDR1 KGHSH and CDR2 LQKENI. The CDR3 has 15 amino acids. The V end was cut by 3 bases, the J end by 4 bases, with 12 bases between. The CDR3 sequence is CASSPGRSNNEKLFF. In nucleotides, the CDR3 is TGTGCCAGCTCACCGGGTCGGAGTAATAATGAAAAACTGTTTTTT.

The chain uses TRBV4-2 and TRBJ2-7, with TRBD2 identical over 9 bases. V was pared by 7 bases and J by 10 bases, with 17 bases of the junction left unmatched. Per germline, CDR1 LGHNA and CDR2 YNFKEQ. CDR3 length: 15 amino acids. The CDR3: CASTPEGGGAKAQYF. The CDR3 DNA follows: TGTGCCAGCACGCCCGAGGGCGGGGGGGCCAAAGCTCAGTACTTC.

V gene TRBV6-1 combines with J gene TRBJ2-2, with TRBD1 matching over 9 bases. The germline V gene encodes CDR1 MNHNS and CDR2 SASEGT. V gave up 9 bases and J gave up 2 bases; unmatched junction bases: 4. The CDR3 is made up of 14 amino acids. The DNA of the CDR3 is TGTGCCAGTTACAGGGGGCTCAACACCGGGGAGCTGTTTTTT. Residues: CASYRGLNTGELFF.

The J gene is TRBJ1-3, the V gene TRBV6-5; D gene ambiguous. CDR3 length equals 14 residues. V shed 4 bases and J shed 4 bases, with 11 bases lying between them. Germline V gene lookup returns CDR1 MNHEY and CDR2 SVGAGI. The CDR3 DNA reads TGTGCCAGCAGTTTTGAGAAGACAGGAAACACCATATATTTT. This sequence encodes CASSFEKTGNTIYF.

This clone was counted once. The chain joins TRBV6-5 to TRBJ2-7; 10 bases match TRBD1. CDR1 and CDR2 (germline): MNHEY, SVGAGI. The CDR3 runs 14 residues. With 6 bases clipped from V and 2 bases from J, the junction kept 4 bases outside the gene matches. CDR3 region: CASRPGQGPYEQYF. CDR3 sequence (DNA): TGTGCCAGCAGACCGGGACAGGGGCCCTACGAGCAGTACTTC.

This clone was detected only once. The gene calls are TRBV6-7 and TRBJ2-7; 11 bases line up with TRBD1. TRBV6-7 is an open reading frame, and its role is uncertain. The CDR3 totals 14 residues. With 6 bases clipped from V and 3 bases from J, the junction kept 4 bases outside the gene matches. The CDR3 region has the DNA TGTGCCAGCAGCCGGACAGGGGGCAACTACGAGCAGTACTTC. This translates into CASSRTGGNYEQYF.

This clone was picked up a small number of times. The chain recombines TRBV28 with TRBJ1-1; D remains unclear. This CDR3 spans 13 amino acids. V gave up 8 bases and J gave up 9 bases, with 19 bases separating them. Looked up from germline, CDR1 is MDHEN and CDR2 is SYDVKM. Here the CDR3 DNA reads TGTGCCAGCTACGAAGAATTCGCGTCCCAAGCTTTCTTT. Its protein product is CASYEEFASQAFF.

The V and J genes are TRBV5-4 and TRBJ2-6; 7 nucleotides line up with TRBD1. J gave up 4 bases and V 6 bases, and 10 bases lay outside the gene matches. The CDR3 is 16 amino acids. Germline values: CDR1 SGHNT, CDR2 YYREEE (reference sequence). The CDR3 is CASTRDSLAGANVLTF. The CDR3 coding sequence is TGTGCCAGCACCCGGGACAGTCTAGCCGGGGCCAACGTCCTGACTTTC.

V is TRBV5-4 and J is TRBJ2-7; 7 bases are a match to TRBD1. CDR1 is SGHNT and CDR2 is YYREEE in the germline V gene (reference sequence). This CDR3 has 15 residues. J was trimmed by 2 bases and V by 3 bases; bases with no gene match: 8. CDR3 bases: TGTGCCAGCAGCTCGCCGGGACAGAGCCCCTACGAGCAGTACTTC. Protein sequence: CASSSPGQSPYEQYF.

V usage is TRBV28 and J usage is TRBJ2-4, with D perhaps TRBD2 (5 bases). Trimming removed 7 bases from V and 4 bases from J, with 8 bases in between. Germline loops: CDR1 MDHEN, CDR2 SYDVKM. The CDR3 is 12 residues long. CDR3 region: CASTGEKNIQYF. DNA of the CDR3: TGTGCCAGCACCGGGGAGAAAAACATTCAGTACTTC.